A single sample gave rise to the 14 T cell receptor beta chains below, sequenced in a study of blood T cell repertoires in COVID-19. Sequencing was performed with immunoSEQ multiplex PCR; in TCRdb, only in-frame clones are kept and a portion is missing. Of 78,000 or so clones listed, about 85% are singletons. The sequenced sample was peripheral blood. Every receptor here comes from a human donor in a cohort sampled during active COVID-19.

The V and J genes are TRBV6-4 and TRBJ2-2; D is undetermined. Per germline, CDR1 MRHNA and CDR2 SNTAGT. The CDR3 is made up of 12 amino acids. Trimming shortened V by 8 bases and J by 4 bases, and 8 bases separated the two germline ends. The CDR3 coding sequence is TGTGCCAGCTCCCCGGGCACCGGGGAGCTGTTTTTT. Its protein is CASSPGTGELFF.

In DNA form, the CDR3 reads TGTGCCAGCAGCCCAGACGCCCGCGGCTCTTTGGGCTACGAGCAGTACTTC. It translates to CASSPDARGSLGYEQYF. The chain carries TRBV9 and TRBJ2-7; D call uncertain. Trimming took off 4 bases at V and 3 bases at J, with 23 bases between the two ends. The CDR3 is made up of 17 amino acids. In germline, CDR1 is SGDLS, CDR2 YYNGEE.

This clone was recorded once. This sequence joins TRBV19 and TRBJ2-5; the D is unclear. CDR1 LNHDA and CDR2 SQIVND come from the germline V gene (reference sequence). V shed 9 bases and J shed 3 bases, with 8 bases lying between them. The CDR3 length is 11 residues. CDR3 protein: CASKREETQYF. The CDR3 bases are TGTGCCAGCAAACGGGAAGAGACCCAGTACTTC.

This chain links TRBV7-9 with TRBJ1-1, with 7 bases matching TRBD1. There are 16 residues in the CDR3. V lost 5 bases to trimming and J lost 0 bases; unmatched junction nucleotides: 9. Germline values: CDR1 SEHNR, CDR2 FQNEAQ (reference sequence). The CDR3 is CASSASTTGMNTEAFF. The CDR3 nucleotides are TGTGCCAGCAGCGCCTCTACGACAGGGATGAACACTGAAGCTTTCTTT. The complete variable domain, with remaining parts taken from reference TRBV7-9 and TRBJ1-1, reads DTGVSQNPRHKITKRGQNVTFRCDPISEHNRLYWYRQTLGQGPEFLTYFQNEAQLEKSRLLSDRFSAERPKGSFSTLEIQRTEQGDSAMYLCASSASTTGMNTEAFFGQGTRLTVV.

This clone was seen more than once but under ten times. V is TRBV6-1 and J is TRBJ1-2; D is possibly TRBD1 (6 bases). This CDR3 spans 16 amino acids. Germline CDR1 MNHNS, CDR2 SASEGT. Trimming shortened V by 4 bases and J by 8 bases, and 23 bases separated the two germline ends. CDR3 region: CASSGYIRDIRWGYTF. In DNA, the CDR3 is TGTGCCAGCAGTGGCTATATCCGGGACATCCGGTGGGGCTACACCTTC.

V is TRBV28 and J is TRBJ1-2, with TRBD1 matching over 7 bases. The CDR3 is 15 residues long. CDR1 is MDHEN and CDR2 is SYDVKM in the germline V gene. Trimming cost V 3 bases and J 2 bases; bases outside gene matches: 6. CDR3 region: CASSFSGQVNYGYTF. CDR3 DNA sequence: TGTGCCAGCAGTTTCTCTGGACAGGTGAACTATGGCTACACCTTC.

CDR3: CASSIAGGRNEQFF. The CDR3 region has the DNA TGTGCCAGTAGTATAGCGGGGGGGCGGAATGAGCAGTTCTTC. V and J are TRBV19 and TRBJ2-1; 8 nucleotides agree with TRBD2. The V and J ends lost 1 base and 7 bases, in that order; junction bases with no gene match: 3. This CDR3 is 14 amino acids long. Germline V CDR1 and CDR2: LNHDA, SQIVND (reference sequence).

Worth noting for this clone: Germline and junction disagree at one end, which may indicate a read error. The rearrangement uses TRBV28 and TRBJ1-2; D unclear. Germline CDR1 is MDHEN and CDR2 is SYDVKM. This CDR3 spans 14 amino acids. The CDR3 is CASSVTLAGRSFAF. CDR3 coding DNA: TGTGCCAGCAGTGTCACGCTAGCAGGCAGGAGTTTCGCCTTC.

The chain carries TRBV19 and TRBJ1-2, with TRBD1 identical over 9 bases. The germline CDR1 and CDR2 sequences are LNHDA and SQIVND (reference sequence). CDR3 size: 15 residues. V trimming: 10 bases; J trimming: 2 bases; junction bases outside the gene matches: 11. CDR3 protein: CATYLQGAKNYGYTF. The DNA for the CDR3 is TGTGCCACCTACTTACAGGGGGCAAAGAACTATGGCTACACCTTC. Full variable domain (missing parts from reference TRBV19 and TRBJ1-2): DGGITQSPKYLFRKEGQNVTLSCEQNLNHDAMYWYRQDPGQGLRLIYYSQIVNDFQKGDIAEGYSVSREKKESFPLTVTSAQKNPTAFYLCATYLQGAKNYGYTFGSGTRLTVV.

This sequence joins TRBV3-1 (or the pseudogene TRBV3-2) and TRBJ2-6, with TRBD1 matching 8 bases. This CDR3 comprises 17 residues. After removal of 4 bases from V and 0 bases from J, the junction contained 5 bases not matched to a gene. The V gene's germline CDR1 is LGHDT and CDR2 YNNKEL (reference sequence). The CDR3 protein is CASSLGQGGSGANVLTF. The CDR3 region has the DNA TGTGCCAGCAGCCTAGGACAGGGTGGCTCTGGGGCCAACGTCCTGACTTTC.

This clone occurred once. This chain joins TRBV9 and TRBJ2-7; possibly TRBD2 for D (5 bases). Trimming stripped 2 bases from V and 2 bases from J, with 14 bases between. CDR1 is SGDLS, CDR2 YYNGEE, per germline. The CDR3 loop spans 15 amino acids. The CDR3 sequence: CASSVGLTPPYEQYF. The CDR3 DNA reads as TGTGCCAGCAGCGTCGGACTTACTCCACCCTACGAGCAGTACTTC.

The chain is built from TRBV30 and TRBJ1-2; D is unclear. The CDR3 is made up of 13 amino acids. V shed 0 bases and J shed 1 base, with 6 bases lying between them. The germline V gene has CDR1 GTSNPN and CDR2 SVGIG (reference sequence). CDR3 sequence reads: CAWSVGLNYGYTF. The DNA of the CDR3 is TGTGCCTGGAGTGTTGGACTTAACTATGGCTACACCTTC.

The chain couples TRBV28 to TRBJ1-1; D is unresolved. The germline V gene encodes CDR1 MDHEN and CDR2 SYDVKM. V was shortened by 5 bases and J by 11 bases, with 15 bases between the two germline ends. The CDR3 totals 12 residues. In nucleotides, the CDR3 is TGTGCCAGCAGTGCTGGCCGGGGAGGCGCTTTCTTT. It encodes CASSAGRGGAFF.

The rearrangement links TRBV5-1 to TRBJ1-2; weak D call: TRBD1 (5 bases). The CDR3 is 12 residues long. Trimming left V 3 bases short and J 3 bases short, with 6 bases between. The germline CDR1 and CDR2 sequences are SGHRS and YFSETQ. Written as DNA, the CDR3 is TGCGCCAGCAGCTCACAGGACTATGGCTACACCTTC. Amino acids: CASSSQDYGYTF.